This T cell receptor (beta chain) was sequenced during a study of shared clonotypes between healthy human individuals. As to this clone: Other DNA variants within this sample encode the same CDR3.

TCRdb's table, derived via immunoSEQ multiplex PCR, lists solely in-frame clones and lacks some. The data contain 2,500,000 or so clones, 85% to 95% of them singletons. CDR1 SGHRS and CDR2 YFSETQ come from the germline V gene. The ends lost 0 bases at V and 5 bases at J; junction bases unmatched: 6. The CDR3 is made up of 15 amino acids. V is TRBV5-1 and J is TRBJ2-5, with 8 bases identical to TRBD2. The clonotype originates from a man aged 18-30 years in good health. Some clones in this sample may be carry-over from other donors' samples. Source material: naive CD4+ T cells from PBMCs. Subset specified: CD45RA+ positively selected. CDR3 amino acids: CASSLEAGGWETQYF. The CDR3 DNA reads as TGCGCCAGCAGCTTGGAGGCGGGAGGATGGGAGACCCAGTACTTC.